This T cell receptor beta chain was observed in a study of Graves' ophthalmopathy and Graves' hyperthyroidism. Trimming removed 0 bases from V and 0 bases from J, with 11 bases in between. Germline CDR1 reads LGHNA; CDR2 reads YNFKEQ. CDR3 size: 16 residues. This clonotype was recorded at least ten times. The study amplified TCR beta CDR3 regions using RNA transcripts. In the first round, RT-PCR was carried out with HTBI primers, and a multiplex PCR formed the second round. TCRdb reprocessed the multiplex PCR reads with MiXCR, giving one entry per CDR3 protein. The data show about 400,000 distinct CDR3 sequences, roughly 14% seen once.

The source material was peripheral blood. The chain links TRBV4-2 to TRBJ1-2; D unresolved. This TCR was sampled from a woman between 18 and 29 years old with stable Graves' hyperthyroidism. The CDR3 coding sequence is TGTGCCAGCAGCCAAGATCCTAACGGTGCTAACTATGGCTACACCTTC. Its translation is CASSQDPNGANYGYTF.